This entry lists 27 T cell receptor beta chains sequenced from one sample in a study of T cell changes during pregnancy in multiple sclerosis. Repertoires were generated with immunoSEQ multiplex PCR, while TCRdb's copy carries only in-frame clones and drops some. The sample records around 40,000 clones, approximately 89% being singletons. Sequenced material: CD4+ T cells from peripheral blood mononuclear cells, taken after pregnancy. These receptors all come from a female donor in good health, enrolled as a control in a pregnancy study.

This clone was found once. The rearrangement links TRBV7-3 to TRBJ2-1; TRBD1 agrees at 8 bases. The CDR3 covers 12 residues. CDR1 and CDR2 from the germline V gene are SGHTA and FQGTGA. Unmatched junction bases numbered 8, after V lost 11 bases and J lost 8 bases. The CDR3 is CAAKTGVDEQFF. The DNA for the CDR3 is TGTGCCGCCAAGACAGGGGTCGATGAGCAGTTCTTC.

The rearrangement uses TRBV19 and TRBJ2-7, with 9 bases fitting TRBD1. The germline V gene encodes CDR1 LNHDA and CDR2 SQIVND (reference sequence). CDR3 length: 15 residues. The V gene end was trimmed by 4 bases and the J gene end by 1 base; junction bases not matched to a gene: 5. The CDR3 here is CASSTYRGPSYEQYF. CDR3 nucleotides: TGTGCCAGTAGTACTTACAGGGGGCCTTCCTACGAGCAGTACTTC.

V is TRBV6-5 and J is TRBJ1-5; 7 bases align to TRBD1. With 6 bases clipped from V and 2 bases from J, the junction kept 4 bases outside the gene matches. This CDR3 has 14 residues. Germline CDR1 is MNHEY and CDR2 is SVGAGI. DNA for the CDR3: TGTGCCAGCAGCTATCAGGGGGGCAATCAGCCCCAGCATTTT. Translation gives CASSYQGGNQPQHF.

V usage is TRBV11-3 and J usage is TRBJ1-3; 7 bases line up with TRBD1. Germline V lookup: CDR1 SGHNT, CDR2 YENEEA. This CDR3 is built from 13 residues. The trim removed 4 bases at V and 4 bases at J, leaving 1 base unmatched. The CDR3 loop reads CASSSTGGNTIYF. The CDR3 DNA reads as TGTGCCAGCAGCTCGACAGGGGGAAACACCATATATTTT.

V gene TRBV9 combines with J gene TRBJ2-3; tentative D call: TRBD1 (6 bases). This CDR3 has 15 amino acids. Trimming cost V 3 bases and J 4 bases, with 15 bases left between them. Germline loops: CDR1 SGDLS, CDR2 YYNGEE. The CDR3: CASSAHRVGADTQYF. In nucleotides, the CDR3 is TGTGCCAGCAGCGCCCACAGGGTAGGGGCAGATACGCAGTATTTT.

The rearrangement uses TRBV11-2 and TRBJ2-1; 10 nucleotides agree with TRBD1. This CDR3 has 15 residues. Per the germline V gene, CDR1 is SGHAT and CDR2 is FQNNGV. Trimming cost V 5 bases and J 8 bases; bases outside gene matches: 9. CDR3: CASSTRQGAGDEQFF. The CDR3 DNA is TGTGCCAGCAGCACCAGACAGGGGGCTGGGGATGAGCAGTTCTTC.

This chain joins TRBV18 and TRBJ2-2; D uncertain. This CDR3 region has 13 residues. V lost 3 bases, J lost 4 bases, and 6 bases lay in between. Germline lookup yields CDR1 KGHSH and CDR2 LQKENI. The CDR3 DNA follows: TGTGCCAGCTCACCTTTGGCCACCGGGGAGCTGTTTTTT. It translates to CASSPLATGELFF.

V is TRBV7-9 and J is TRBJ2-1, with 8 bases that match TRBD1. Germline trimming cut 4 bases from V and 0 bases from J; bases unmatched to any gene: 5. Germline V gene data show CDR1 as SEHNR and CDR2 as FQNEAQ (reference sequence). There are 16 residues in the CDR3. CDR3 nucleotide sequence: TGTGCCAGCAGCTCCCCGGACAGGGTCTCCTACAATGAGCAGTTCTTC. Translating gives CASSSPDRVSYNEQFF.

The sample holds one count of this clone. The rearrangement uses TRBV6-1 and TRBJ1-1, with 9 nucleotides matching TRBD1. Germline CDR1 is MNHNS and CDR2 is SASEGT. This CDR3 is built from 14 residues. The J segment lost 4 bases and the V segment lost 5 bases, leaving 5 bases of the junction unmatched. CDR3 nucleotides: TGTGCCAGCAGTTCAGGACAGGGGCGCACTGAAGCTTTCTTT. It translates to CASSSGQGRTEAFF.

The CDR3: CASRPSITGGEQYF. Here the CDR3 DNA reads TGTGCCAGCAGACCCAGCATTACAGGGGGCGAGCAGTACTTC. The V gene is TRBV28, the J gene TRBJ2-7, with 8 bases identical to TRBD1. With 6 bases clipped from V and 6 bases from J, the junction kept 10 bases outside the gene matches. This CDR3 contains 14 residues. Germline CDR1 is MDHEN and CDR2 is SYDVKM.

This chain joins TRBV28 and TRBJ2-1, with 8 bases that match TRBD2. This CDR3 is 15 amino acids long. Germline values: CDR1 MDHEN, CDR2 SYDVKM. The V gene end was trimmed by 7 bases and the J gene end by 2 bases; junction bases not matched to a gene: 7. The CDR3 DNA sequence: TGTGCCAGCAATCAAGCGGGAGCAGCCTACAATGAGCAGTTCTTC. As protein: CASNQAGAAYNEQFF.

This chain uses TRBV27 with TRBJ1-1, with D unresolved. The CDR3 loop spans 12 amino acids. Trimming took 4 bases from V and 6 from J, leaving 9 bases between them. Germline CDR1 reads MNHEY; CDR2 reads SMNVEV (reference sequence). The CDR3 sequence: CASSSDLAEAFF. CDR3 coding DNA: TGTGCCAGCAGTTCAGACTTGGCTGAAGCTTTCTTT.

This clone was recorded only once. V and J are TRBV4-2 and TRBJ1-4, with a possible D match to TRBD1 (5 bases). V was trimmed by 4 bases and J by 5 bases, leaving 17 bases between them. Germline lookup yields CDR1 LGHNA and CDR2 YNFKEQ. The length of the CDR3 is 16 residues. CDR3 region: CASSPVTGGRNEKLFF. CDR3 DNA sequence: TGTGCCAGCAGCCCCGTTACCGGGGGACGGAATGAAAAACTGTTTTTT.

The genes are TRBV28 and TRBJ1-5, with D maybe TRBD1 (6 bases). Germline assignment: CDR1 MDHEN and CDR2 SYDVKM. There are 14 residues in the CDR3. The V end lost 4 bases, the J end lost 11 bases, and 18 bases lay between the germline ends. CDR3 sequence: CASSWAPRGQAQHF. DNA of the CDR3: TGTGCCAGCAGTTGGGCCCCCAGGGGTCAAGCCCAGCATTTT.

The V and J genes are TRBV7-2 and TRBJ2-7; 13 positions agree with TRBD2. The V segment lost 5 bases and the J segment 4 bases; nucleotides outside the gene matches: 5. CDR1 and CDR2 (germline): SGHTA, FQGNSA. The CDR3 extends over 15 amino acids. DNA for the CDR3: TGTGCCAGCAGCCCTGGACTAGCGGGGGATTACGAGCAGTACTTC. It yields the protein CASSPGLAGDYEQYF.

The V gene is TRBV12-5, the J gene TRBJ2-1; maybe TRBD2 (7 bases). This CDR3 has 15 residues. V shed 6 bases and J shed 6 bases, with 18 bases lying between them. Germline V lookup: CDR1 LGHNT, CDR2 FRNRAP. The CDR3 loop reads CASGAGGLTGNEQFF. CDR3 DNA sequence: TGTGCTAGTGGAGCCGGGGGGCTTACGGGCAATGAGCAGTTCTTC.

The V and J genes are TRBV11-2 and TRBJ2-2, with TRBD2 matching 7 bases. Germline CDR1 is SGHAT and CDR2 is FQNNGV. V was pared by 1 base and J by 4 bases, with 6 bases of the junction left unmatched. The CDR3 length is 16 residues. CDR3 DNA: TGTGCCAGCAGCTTAGGCCGGGGGGAGGGCACCGGGGAGCTGTTTTTT. As protein: CASSLGRGEGTGELFF.

This chain connects TRBV7-3 to TRBJ2-2; D ambiguous. The CDR3 is 12 residues long. V was clipped by 5 bases and J by 6 bases, with 7 bases between them. Germline assignment: CDR1 SGHTA and CDR2 FQGTGA. CDR3 DNA sequence: TGTGCCAGCAGCCAGAGGCCCGGGGAGCTGTTTTTT. Its translation is CASSQRPGELFF.

The chain joins TRBV19 to TRBJ2-1, with 11 bases matching TRBD1. The V gene end was trimmed by 5 bases and the J gene end by 3 bases; junction bases not matched to a gene: 9. Germline-derived CDR1 and CDR2 are LNHDA and SQIVND (reference sequence). The CDR3 is 17 amino acids. DNA for the CDR3: TGTGCCAGTAGTGTCACCGGGACAGGGGGTATCTACAATGAGCAGTTCTTC. Encoded protein: CASSVTGTGGIYNEQFF.

The chain joins TRBV11-1 to TRBJ1-1; tentative D call: TRBD1 (6 bases). V gave up 1 base and J gave up 5 bases, with 8 bases separating them. Germline CDR1 and CDR2: SGHAT and FQDESV (reference sequence). This CDR3 is built from 13 residues. CDR3 nucleotides: TGTGCCAGCAGCTTAGACAGGGAGACTGAAGCTTTCTTT. The encoded protein is CASSLDRETEAFF.

This chain uses TRBV7-2 with TRBJ1-6; 7 positions agree with TRBD1. Per germline, CDR1 SGHTA and CDR2 FQGNSA. Trimming cost V 3 bases and J 7 bases; bases outside gene matches: 6. The CDR3 is made up of 15 amino acids. Here the CDR3 DNA reads TGTGCCAGCAGCTTTCGGACAGGAGCGAATTCACCCCTCCACTTT. It yields the protein CASSFRTGANSPLHF.

The V call is TRBV7-2, the J call TRBJ1-1, with D perhaps TRBD1 (6 bases). Trimming left V 4 bases short and J 8 bases short, with 14 bases between. This CDR3 is built from 13 residues. The germline V gene encodes CDR1 SGHTA and CDR2 FQGNSA. The chain's CDR3 is CASSSRGQGEAFF. The DNA for the CDR3 is TGTGCCAGCAGCTCGCGGGGGCAGGGGGAAGCTTTCTTT.

The chain employs TRBV15 and TRBJ2-7; D not resolved. The germline V gene encodes CDR1 LNHNV and CDR2 YYDKDF (reference sequence). The V end lost 1 base, the J end lost 3 bases, and 7 bases lay between the germline ends. The CDR3 totals 13 residues. The CDR3 reads CATSRGPYYEQYF. The CDR3 coding sequence is TGTGCCACCAGCAGAGGGCCTTACTACGAGCAGTACTTC.

The V call is TRBV7-9, the J call TRBJ1-1; D gene ambiguous. This CDR3 has 12 amino acids. The V gene lost 2 bases and the J gene lost 10 bases, with 11 bases spanning the gap. Germline CDR1 is SEHNR and CDR2 is FQNEAQ (reference sequence). The CDR3 sequence: CASSLPGSGAFF. CDR3 bases: TGTGCCAGCAGCTTACCGGGTTCCGGAGCTTTCTTT.

This clone came up once. This chain joins TRBV4-3 and TRBJ2-3, with TRBD2 matching over 14 bases. Per germline, CDR1 LGHNA and CDR2 YSLEER. The trim removed 2 bases at V and 4 bases at J, leaving 5 bases unmatched. This CDR3 has 17 residues. DNA of the CDR3: TGCGCCAGCAGCCAATCGGGACTAGCGGGGGTGGCAGATACGCAGTATTTT. It yields the protein CASSQSGLAGVADTQYF.

This clone has more than one count but fewer than ten. This chain joins TRBV10-1 and TRBJ2-2, with 9 positions matching TRBD2. This CDR3 spans 16 amino acids. With 10 bases clipped from V and 3 bases from J, the junction kept 12 bases outside the gene matches. Germline assignment: CDR1 WNHNN and CDR2 SYGVQD (reference sequence). The CDR3 loop is CATLPRGTSYTGELFF. DNA of the CDR3: TGCGCCACCCTCCCCCGGGGGACTAGCTACACCGGGGAGCTGTTTTTT.

The CDR3 coding sequence is TGCGCCAGCAGCTTGGAGCTGAACACTGAAGCTTTCTTT. Translated: CASSLELNTEAFF. The chain recombines TRBV5-1 with TRBJ1-1; D is unclear. Trimming stripped 0 bases from V and 0 bases from J, with 3 bases between. Germline V gene sequence: CDR1 SGHRS, CDR2 YFSETQ. The CDR3 is 13 residues long.